Listed below are T cell receptor beta chains from one sample, sequenced in a study of T cell responses to AZD1222 COVID-19 vaccine. Clones were read by immunoSEQ multiplex PCR, and TCRdb kept only the in-frame ones, dropping some. Of 110,000 to 150,000 clones in the sample, approximately 86% are singletons; the top ten hold around 3%. Sequenced material: peripheral blood, taken on day 0 of AZD1222 vaccination. Every receptor here comes from an adult in good health. Both conserved end residues are part of each CDR3. A D gene is named only where the DNA matches it firmly. Clone size is stated in some rows and not others, as once, few, many or a class when expanded.

j_call | d_call | v_call | cdr3_length | clone_size | cdr3_aa | cdr3_nt
TRBJ2-1 | TRBD2 | TRBV6-6 | 15 | NA | CASSQTSGGYNEQFF | TGTGCCAGCAGCCAAACTAGCGGGGGATACAATGAGCAGTTCTTC
TRBJ1-1 | NA | TRBV30 | 13 | NA | CAWTRKMNTEAFF | TGTGCCTGGACCAGGAAGATGAACACTGAAGCTTTCTTT
TRBJ1-1 | NA | TRBV7-9 | 13 | NA | CASSANMDTEAFF | TGTGCCAGCAGCGCCAACATGGACACTGAAGCTTTCTTT
TRBJ1-5 | NA | TRBV7-9 | 16 | NA | CASSLGGPGGNQPQHF | TGTGCCAGCAGCTTAGGGGGACCCGGGGGGAATCAGCCCCAGCATTTT
TRBJ1-4 | NA | TRBV19 | 11 | NA | CASSTGLELFF | TGTGCCAGTAGTACGGGACTCGAGCTGTTTTTT
TRBJ1-2 | NA | TRBV7-9 | 10 | NA | CAIVGDGYTF | TGTGCCATCGTAGGGGATGGCTACACCTTC
TRBJ2-5 | TRBD2 | TRBV19 | 16 | NA | CASSIGAAGGLETQYF | TGTGCCAGTAGTATAGGTGCAGCGGGAGGTTTGGAGACCCAGTACTTC
TRBJ2-7 | NA | TRBV10-1 | 13 | once | CASSGGQIGEQYF | TGCGCCAGCAGTGGAGGACAGATTGGCGAGCAGTACTTC
TRBJ1-1 | NA | TRBV12-3/TRBV12-4 | 11 | NA | CASSSTGEAFF | TGTGCCAGCAGTTCCACAGGGGAAGCTTTCTTT
TRBJ2-1 | NA | TRBV7-2 | 15 | NA | CASSLGGWYYNEQFF | TGTGCCAGCAGCTTAGGCGGTTGGTACTACAATGAGCAGTTCTTC
TRBJ1-1 | NA | TRBV18 | 15 | NA | CASSGSKTPNTEAFF | TGTGCCAGCTCAGGCTCGAAGACCCCGAACACTGAAGCTTTCTTT
TRBJ1-1 | TRBD1 | TRBV15 | 16 | NA | CATSRASGQGGTEAFF | TGTGCCACCAGCAGAGCGTCGGGACAGGGTGGCACTGAAGCTTTCTTT
TRBJ2-7 | NA | TRBV25-1 | 15 | NA | CASSEVGVLSYEQYF | TGTGCCAGCAGTGAAGTGGGGGTACTCTCCTACGAGCAGTACTTC
TRBJ1-2 | NA | TRBV10-3 | 15 | NA | CAISESLRREEGYTF | TGTGCCATCAGTGAGTCTCTTCGGCGAGAAGAGGGCTACACCTTC
TRBJ2-5 | TRBD2 | TRBV7-2 | 15 | once | CASSYQAGEAETQYF | TGTGCCAGCAGCTACCAAGCGGGAGAAGCAGAGACCCAGTACTTC
TRBJ1-5 | TRBD1 | TRBV30 | 15 | once | CAWSLTGTANQPQHF | TGTGCCTGGAGTTTAACCGGGACAGCAAATCAGCCCCAGCATTTT
TRBJ2-3 | NA | TRBV30 | 12 | NA | CAWSVGADTQYF | TGTGCCTGGAGTGTGGGTGCAGATACGCAGTATTTT
TRBJ2-7 | TRBD1 | TRBV11-3 | 15 | once | CASSRTQGATYEQYF | TGTGCCAGCAGCCGTACCCAGGGGGCAACCTACGAGCAGTACTTC
TRBJ2-1 | TRBD1 | TRBV5-4 | 16 | NA | CASSPRSGQGANEQFF | TGTGCCAGCAGCCCGAGGTCGGGACAGGGGGCGAATGAGCAGTTCTTC
TRBJ2-7 | NA | TRBV6-5 | 13 | NA | CASTLAGSYEQYF | TGTGCCAGCACCCTAGCCGGTTCCTACGAGCAGTACTTC
TRBJ2-2 | TRBD2 | TRBV27 | 13 | NA | CASSWEGAGELFF | TGTGCCAGCAGTTGGGAGGGAGCCGGGGAGCTGTTTTTT
TRBJ2-7 | TRBD1 | TRBV30 | 13 | NA | CAGGTGEPYEQYF | TGTGCCGGTGGGACAGGGGAACCTTACGAGCAGTACTTC
TRBJ2-3 | NA | TRBV5-5 | 14 | NA | CASSWDTSTDTQYF | TGTGCCAGCAGCTGGGACACCAGCACAGATACGCAGTATTTT
TRBJ2-7 | TRBD1 | TRBV18 | 14 | NA | CASSPGQGAYEQYF | TGTGCCAGCTCACCGGGGCAGGGGGCTTACGAGCAGTACTTC
TRBJ2-2 | NA | TRBV6-4 | 12 | NA | CASSESAGELFF | TGTGCCAGCAGTGAGTCCGCCGGGGAGCTGTTTTTT
TRBJ2-2 | NA | TRBV28 | 17 | NA | CASSSPPPSSSTGELFF | TGTGCCAGCAGTTCCCCCCCTCCCTCGAGTTCCACCGGGGAGCTGTTTTTT
TRBJ2-2 | NA | TRBV3-1/TRBV3-2 | 15 | NA | CASSQDINPTGELFF | TGTGCCAGCAGCCAAGATATAAACCCCACCGGGGAGCTGTTTTTT
TRBJ2-1 | TRBD2 | TRBV7-2 | 17 | NA | CASSFIIGTSGYNEQFF | TGTGCCAGCAGCTTTATCATAGGGACTAGCGGCTACAATGAGCAGTTCTTC
TRBJ1-1 | NA | TRBV3-1/TRBV3-2 | 16 | few | CASSQDLTDGNTEAFF | TGTGCCAGCAGCCAAGATCTCACTGACGGTAACACTGAAGCTTTCTTT
TRBJ1-1 | NA | TRBV12-3/TRBV12-4 | 13 | once | CASSPTWNTEAFF | TGTGCCAGCAGCCCGACATGGAACACTGAAGCTTTCTTT
TRBJ1-4 | NA | TRBV5-1 | 16 | NA | CASSFGGGRPNEKLFF | TGCGCCAGCAGCTTCGGGGGAGGGCGGCCTAATGAAAAACTGTTTTTT